This entry lists 29 T cell receptor beta chains sequenced from one sample in a study of blood T cell repertoires in COVID-19. Repertoires were generated with immunoSEQ multiplex PCR, while TCRdb's copy carries only in-frame clones and drops some. The sample contains around 33,000 clones, less than 95% of which appear only once. The sequenced material came from peripheral blood. These receptor sequences come from a man aged 80 or over with acute or convalescent COVID-19.

CDR3 coding DNA: TGTGCCAGCAGGTCAACCTACAATGAGCAGTTCTTC. This gives the protein CASRSTYNEQFF. V is TRBV12-3 or TRBV12-4 and J is TRBJ2-1; D unclear. The CDR3 has 12 residues. Between the trimmed V and J ends, which lost 6 bases and 2 bases, there was a span of 5 bases.

The rearrangement uses TRBV10-3 and TRBJ1-1, with D tentatively TRBD1 (6 bases). This CDR3 has 14 residues. V was clipped by 3 bases and J by 1 base, with 9 bases between them. CDR1 and CDR2 (germline): ENHRY, SYGVKD. The CDR3 loop is CAISELQGNTEAFF. The CDR3 nucleotides read TGTGCCATCAGTGAATTACAGGGGAACACTGAAGCTTTCTTT.

This clone was recorded once. The rearrangement joins TRBV4-1 to TRBJ1-6; TRBD1 is a possible D gene (5 bases). The CDR3 contains 14 residues. Germline CDR1 MGHRA, CDR2 YSYEKL. Trimming left V 5 bases short and J 8 bases short, with 13 bases between. CDR3 DNA sequence: TGCGCCAGCAGCTTGGGCCAGGGCGATTCACCCCTCCACTTT. It translates to CASSLGQGDSPLHF.

V usage is TRBV7-9 and J usage is TRBJ1-1, with 8 positions matching TRBD1. Germline-derived CDR1 and CDR2 are SEHNR and FQNEAQ (reference sequence). The CDR3 is 16 amino acids. The V segment lost 3 bases and the J segment 6 bases; nucleotides outside the gene matches: 12. CDR3 sequence: CASSFSAQGARAEAFF. In nucleotides, the CDR3 is TGTGCCAGCAGCTTTTCGGCTCAGGGGGCCAGAGCTGAAGCTTTCTTT. Using reference TRBV7-9 and TRBJ1-1 for the parts outside the CDR3, the full variable domain is DTGVSQNPRHKITKRGQNVTFRCDPISEHNRLYWYRQTLGQGPEFLTYFQNEAQLEKSRLLSDRFSAERPKGSFSTLEIQRTEQGDSAMYLCASSFSAQGARAEAFFGQGTRLTVV.

This chain links TRBV21-1 with TRBJ1-4. TRBV21-1 is a known pseudogene. This CDR3 is built from 15 residues. Here the CDR3 reads CASSKRVSPHEKLFF. As DNA, the CDR3 is TGTGCCAGCAGCAAGAGGGTGTCACCTCATGAAAAACTGTTTTTT.

The gene calls are TRBV13 and TRBJ1-1; perhaps TRBD1 as D (6 bases). V was cut by 2 bases and J by 7 bases, with 14 bases left in between. The CDR3 has 14 residues. The germline V gene encodes CDR1 PRHDT and CDR2 FYEKMQ (reference sequence). The CDR3 DNA follows: TGTGCCAGCAGCTTAAACCTGGGGGCTAATGAAGCTTTCTTT. It encodes CASSLNLGANEAFF.

The V gene is TRBV10-2, the J gene TRBJ1-3, with 8 bases fitting TRBD1. The V gene end was trimmed by 3 bases and the J gene end by 0 bases; junction bases not matched to a gene: 13. The CDR3 extends over 19 amino acids. Germline V lookup: CDR1 WSHSY, CDR2 SAAADI. The CDR3: CASSDGQGLTTISGNTIYF. The CDR3 bases are TGCGCCAGCAGTGATGGACAGGGACTGACAACAATCTCTGGAAACACCATATATTTT.

This chain joins TRBV6-1 and TRBJ1-5; no firm D call. The CDR3 sequence is 15 residues long. Germline V CDR1 and CDR2: MNHNS, SASEGT. V lost 3 bases and J 6 bases, leaving 15 bases between the germline ends. For the CDR3, the DNA is TGTGCCAGCAGTGACGGACCATCTGGAGGTCAGCCCCAGCATTTT. This sequence encodes CASSDGPSGGQPQHF.

The genes are TRBV6-5 and TRBJ1-1; 8 bases are shared with TRBD1. CDR1 MNHEY and CDR2 SVGAGI come from the germline V gene. This CDR3 has 15 residues. J was trimmed by 2 bases and V by 4 bases; bases with no gene match: 6. CDR3: CASSSHQGANTEAFF. CDR3 nucleotide sequence: TGTGCCAGCAGTTCCCATCAGGGGGCAAACACTGAAGCTTTCTTT.

The chain uses TRBV5-1 and TRBJ2-5, with 8 bases aligning to TRBD1. With 0 bases clipped from V and 2 bases from J, the junction kept 3 bases outside the gene matches. This CDR3 comprises 15 residues. The V gene's germline CDR1 is SGHRS and CDR2 YFSETQ. CDR3 in amino acids: CASSLGTGKQETQYF. Written as DNA, the CDR3 is TGCGCCAGCAGCTTGGGGACAGGGAAACAAGAGACCCAGTACTTC.

The chain employs TRBV19 and TRBJ2-1; D is undetermined. This CDR3 comprises 15 residues. The germline V gene has CDR1 LNHDA and CDR2 SQIVND (reference sequence). Between the trimmed V and J ends, which lost 1 base and 0 bases, there was a span of 7 bases. CDR3 bases: TGTGCCAGTAGTATAGCCACTTACTCCTACAATGAGCAGTTCTTC. Protein: CASSIATYSYNEQFF.

The CDR3 loop reads CASSSQGERGYTF. CDR3 nucleotides: TGTGCCAGCAGCTCTCAGGGGGAGAGGGGCTACACCTTC. The gene calls are TRBV7-9 and TRBJ1-2; 7 bases are shared with TRBD1. CDR1 is SEHNR, CDR2 FQNEAQ, per germline (reference sequence). CDR3 length: 13 amino acids. Trimming took 4 bases from V and 8 from J; bases not matched to a gene: 7.

This rearrangement joins TRBV27 to TRBJ1-2, with 9 bases fitting TRBD1. The CDR3 is 13 amino acids. Germline CDR1 and CDR2: MNHEY and SMNVEV (reference sequence). With V trimmed by 4 bases and J by 6 bases, 3 bases remained unmatched. CDR3 in DNA: TGTGCCAGCAGTTCCTGGACAGGGGATGGCTACACCTTC. Protein: CASSSWTGDGYTF.

CDR3 sequence: CASSDRGLFSGNTIYF. CDR3 coding DNA: TGCGCCAGCTCGGACAGGGGGCTTTTCTCTGGAAACACCATATATTTT. The chain recombines TRBV5-1 with TRBJ1-3, with 11 bases aligning to TRBD1. CDR1 and CDR2 (germline): SGHRS, YFSETQ. The CDR3 has 16 residues. Trimming took 7 bases from V and 0 from J; bases not matched to a gene: 6.

The chain employs TRBV4-2 and TRBJ2-5, with D perhaps matching TRBD2 (5 bases). The germline CDR1 and CDR2 sequences are LGHNA and YNFKEQ. This CDR3 has 15 residues. Trimming left V 0 bases short and J 3 bases short, with 11 bases between. The CDR3 bases are TGTGCCAGCAGCCAAGACGGGGTATGGGAAGAGACCCAGTACTTC. This codes for CASSQDGVWEETQYF.

The chain employs TRBV21-1 and TRBJ1-5; the DNA was not compared with TRBD1, the D call given in the table. TRBV21-1 is given as a pseudogene. The CDR3 runs 19 residues. CDR3 amino acids: CASSTHPPRGRTKVQPQHF. CDR3 DNA: TGTGCCAGCAGCACTCACCCACCCAGGGGGCGTACTAAGGTTCAGCCCCAGCATTTT.

Here the CDR3 DNA reads TGTGCCTGGAGCCCGAAGGGCGGGGGCTCGAACACTGAAGCTTTCTTT. Translation gives CAWSPKGGGSNTEAFF. J is TRBJ1-1 and V is TRBV30, with a possible D match to TRBD1 (6 bases). The V end was cut by 3 bases, the J end by 1 base, with 18 bases between. CDR3 length: 16 residues. Germline V gene sequence: CDR1 GTSNPN, CDR2 SVGIG (reference sequence). Variable domain in full (rest from reference TRBV30 and TRBJ1-1): SQTIHQWPATLVQPVGSPLSLECTVEGTSNPNLYWYRQAAGRGLQLLFYSVGIGQISSEVPQNLSASRPQDRQFILSSKKLLLSDSGFYLCAWSPKGGGSNTEAFFGQGTRLTVV.

The DNA for the CDR3 is TGCGCCAGCAGCCAAGAAGTTGGCTTCTATGGCTACACCTTC. Translation: CASSQEVGFYGYTF. V usage is TRBV4-1 and J usage is TRBJ1-2; D not certain. Germline CDR1 MGHRA, CDR2 YSYEKL. The ends were cut back, 0 bases at V and 4 bases at J, with 9 bases in the middle. The CDR3 sequence is 14 residues long.

The chain has TRBV28 and TRBJ1-1; D is unresolved. The CDR3 sequence is 13 residues long. Trimming removed 1 base at V and 3 bases at J, with 6 bases between. Germline-derived CDR1 and CDR2 are MDHEN and SYDVKM. The CDR3 sequence is CASSLSGYTEAFF. CDR3 nucleotides: TGTGCCAGCAGTTTATCCGGGTACACTGAAGCTTTCTTT.

The chain joins TRBV11-3 to TRBJ2-3, with 8 bases aligning to TRBD2. The CDR3 covers 15 residues. The V gene end was trimmed by 3 bases and the J gene end by 2 bases; junction bases not matched to a gene: 4. Germline loops: CDR1 SGHNT, CDR2 YENEEA. The CDR3 region is CASSFGGEVTDTQYF. CDR3 sequence (DNA): TGTGCCAGCAGCTTCGGGGGGGAGGTCACAGATACGCAGTATTTT.

The V gene is TRBV10-1, the J gene TRBJ2-4; 10 bases line up with TRBD2. The V gene end was trimmed by 2 bases and the J gene end by 9 bases; junction bases not matched to a gene: 4. There are 14 residues in the CDR3. The germline CDR1 and CDR2 sequences are WNHNN and SYGVQD (reference sequence). The CDR3 DNA reads TGCGCCAGCAGTGAGAGCGGGGGGGCAGGCATTCAGTACTTC. Residues: CASSESGGAGIQYF.

The CDR3 DNA follows: TGTGCCAGTAGCCCTAGGCGGGGGAATAGCAATCAGCCCCAGCATTTT. This codes for CASSPRRGNSNQPQHF. This sequence joins TRBV19 and TRBJ1-5, with D perhaps matching TRBD1 (5 bases). V lost 6 bases and J 0 bases, leaving 15 bases between the germline ends. The CDR3 spans 16 residues. Germline V gives CDR1 LNHDA, CDR2 SQIVND (reference sequence).

This sequence joins TRBV21-1 and TRBJ2-2; the table's D call of TRBD1 was not tested on the DNA. TRBV21-1 has pseudogene status. This CDR3 comprises 18 residues. CDR3 bases: TGTGCCAGCAGCAAAGGGACCGGGGGGACAGGAGGCACCGGGGAGCTGTTTTTT. This translates into CASSKGTGGTGGTGELFF.

V gene TRBV7-2 combines with J gene TRBJ1-5; 10 bases map to TRBD1. The V gene's germline CDR1 is SGHTA and CDR2 FQGNSA. The CDR3 has 15 residues. V dropped 5 bases and J dropped 5; count of bases not matched to a gene: 6. The CDR3 DNA reads TGTGCCAGCAGCCCTAGGACAGGGGGAGATCAGCCCCAGCATTTT. Residues: CASSPRTGGDQPQHF.

The chain carries TRBV19 and TRBJ2-7; D is perhaps TRBD1 (6 bases). CDR1 is LNHDA and CDR2 is SQIVND in the germline V gene (reference sequence). V lost 4 bases and J 2 bases, leaving 12 bases between the germline ends. The CDR3 totals 14 residues. The CDR3 loop is CASSNGRGTYEQYF. CDR3 DNA sequence: TGTGCCAGTAGTAATGGCAGGGGAACCTACGAGCAGTACTTC.

A single count supports this clone. The V call is TRBV10-3, the J call TRBJ2-7, with unresolved D. The germline V and J ends were trimmed by 6 bases and 0 bases, with 6 bases remaining between them. The CDR3 extends over 12 amino acids. Per germline, CDR1 ENHRY and CDR2 SYGVKD. CDR3 in amino acids: CAISPSSYEQYF. CDR3 coding DNA: TGTGCCATCAGCCCGAGCTCCTACGAGCAGTACTTC.

The V gene is TRBV4-1, the J gene TRBJ2-1, with D perhaps TRBD1 (6 bases). This CDR3 comprises 13 residues. Trimming shortened V by 1 base and J by 9 bases, and 10 bases separated the two germline ends. Germline CDR1 reads MGHRA; CDR2 reads YSYEKL. The CDR3 region is CASSQGGQSEQFF. CDR3 nucleotides: TGCGCCAGCAGCCAAGGGGGACAAAGTGAGCAGTTCTTC.

The J gene is TRBJ2-1, the V gene TRBV30; possibly TRBD2 for D (6 bases). Germline CDR1 reads GTSNPN; CDR2 reads SVGIG (reference sequence). The CDR3 runs 13 residues. Trimming removed 1 base from V and 14 bases from J, with 18 bases in between. CDR3 bases: TGTGCCTGGAGTGGTCCCACCGGACTAAGGGAGTTCTTC. Its translation: CAWSGPTGLREFF.

The rearrangement uses TRBV14 and TRBJ1-2; 8 nucleotides agree with TRBD1. The germline CDR1 and CDR2 sequences are SGHDN and FVKESK. This CDR3 comprises 13 residues. V was pared by 5 bases and J by 3 bases, with 2 bases of the junction left unmatched. CDR3 bases: TGTGCCAGCAGCGGACAGGGTTACTATGGCTACACCTTC. It encodes CASSGQGYYGYTF.